This TCR beta chain was documented in a study of blood T cell repertoires in COVID-19. Study details: Samples came from the United States, Italy and Spain, spanning acute and convalescent COVID-19. Sources were T cells, B-cell-depleted T cells, or PBMCs; the material itself was cDNA or gDNA.

Per the authors' pipeline: Estimated nucleated cell counts came from reference gene primer amplification. Method: immunoSEQ multiplex PCR; TCRdb's copy keeps in-frame clones and lacks some. V and J calls and clone size come straight from that table; D and trimming were deduced from the DNA. The data hold some 230,000 clones, with more than 75% observed a single time. CDR1 is MNHEY and CDR2 is SVGAGI in the germline V gene. The CDR3 runs to 15 residues. The J segment lost 9 bases and the V segment lost 5 bases, leaving 10 bases of the junction unmatched. The sequence was obtained from a man aged 45-65 years who had recovered from COVID-19. This chain joins TRBV6-5 and TRBJ1-6; 7 bases line up with TRBD1. Sample: peripheral blood. CDR3 sequence: CASSTQTGSTSPLHF. The DNA for the CDR3 is TGTGCCAGCAGTACACAGACAGGGTCGACTTCACCCCTCCACTTT.